What follows are 22 T cell receptor beta chains derived from one specimen sequenced in a study of blood T cell repertoires in COVID-19. Generated by immunoSEQ multiplex PCR, the TCRdb table keeps only in-frame clones and is missing some. Of fewer than 450,000 clones listed, under 95% were seen once; the top ten hold approximately 3.5%. Sequencing input: peripheral blood. The receptor source for this set is a woman under 30 who had recovered from COVID-19.

V gene TRBV18 combines with J gene TRBJ1-2; 8 bases agree with TRBD1. This CDR3 has 15 residues. The V gene's germline CDR1 is KGHSH and CDR2 LQKENI. Trimming at V came to 4 bases and at J to 3 bases, leaving 7 bases not matched to a gene. The CDR3 nucleotides read TGTGCCAGCTCACTACAGACAGGGGCCCACTATGGCTACACCTTC. Its translation: CASSLQTGAHYGYTF.

CDR3 protein: CASSPHPSSYNEQFF. The CDR3 nucleotides read TGTGCCAGCAGCCCCCACCCTAGCTCCTACAATGAGCAGTTCTTC. The chain recombines TRBV11-2 with TRBJ2-1, with D uncertain. This CDR3 region has 15 residues. Germline loops: CDR1 SGHAT, CDR2 FQNNGV. Deletions cut 5 bases from V and 0 bases from J, with 11 bases between.

This sequence joins TRBV7-9 and TRBJ1-1; TRBD1 aligns across 9 bases. V was pared by 5 bases and J by 10 bases, with 11 bases of the junction left unmatched. Germline CDR1 is SEHNR and CDR2 is FQNEAQ (reference sequence). The CDR3 totals 14 residues. CDR3: CASSDTGQGSSAFF. CDR3 coding DNA: TGTGCCAGCAGCGACACGGGACAGGGCAGCTCAGCTTTCTTT.

There are a few counts of this clone. The rearrangement links TRBV7-2 to TRBJ2-7; D remains unclear. The CDR3 contains 14 residues. In germline, CDR1 is SGHTA, CDR2 FQGNSA. Trimming stripped 1 base from V and 1 base from J, with 8 bases between. The CDR3 sequence is CASSLEAGSYEQYV. The CDR3 DNA sequence: TGTGCCAGCAGCTTAGAGGCAGGATCCTACGAGCAGTACGTC.

V gene TRBV19 combines with J gene TRBJ2-1, with 13 bases that match TRBD2. This CDR3 is 16 amino acids long. The germline gives CDR1 LNHDA, CDR2 SQIVND (reference sequence). V lost 8 bases, J lost 4 bases, and 8 bases stayed unmatched. Here the CDR3 reads CASRPGTSGIYNEQFF. The CDR3 nucleotides are TGTGCCAGTCGTCCCGGGACTAGCGGGATATACAATGAGCAGTTCTTC. The whole variable domain, remainder taken from reference TRBV19 and TRBJ2-1, is DGGITQSPKYLFRKEGQNVTLSCEQNLNHDAMYWYRQDPGQGLRLIYYSQIVNDFQKGDIAEGYSVSREKKESFPLTVTSAQKNPTAFYLCASRPGTSGIYNEQFFGPGTRLTVL.

J is TRBJ1-1 and V is TRBV12-3 or TRBV12-4; TRBD1 is a possible D gene (5 bases). V lost 3 bases and J 2 bases, leaving 7 bases between the germline ends. This CDR3 is built from 13 residues. The CDR3 loop reads CASSFGANTEAFF. CDR3 DNA: TGTGCCAGCAGTTTTGGGGCTAACACTGAAGCTTTCTTT.

This rearrangement joins TRBV3-1 (or the pseudogene TRBV3-2) to TRBJ2-1; 11 bases agree with TRBD2. V gave up 5 bases and J gave up 4 bases; unmatched junction bases: 7. Germline loops: CDR1 LGHDT, CDR2 YNNKEL (reference sequence). CDR3 length: 16 residues. The CDR3 reads CASSTPGLAVYNEQFF. DNA for the CDR3: TGTGCCAGCAGCACACCGGGACTAGCGGTATACAATGAGCAGTTCTTC.

This chain uses TRBV23-1 with TRBJ2-2, with a weak D call TRBD2 (5 bases). TRBV23-1 has ORF status, its function being uncertain. CDR3 length equals 16 residues. V lost 4 bases and J 2 bases, leaving 14 bases between the germline ends. CDR3 DNA: TGCGCCAGCAGTCGACGGAACGGGGTAAACACCGGGGAGCTGTTTTTT. Its protein is CASSRRNGVNTGELFF.

V usage is TRBV6-5 and J usage is TRBJ2-1, with TRBD1 identical over 9 bases. V shed 8 bases, J shed 6 bases, and the junction held 11 bases outside the gene matches. CDR1 and CDR2 from the germline V gene are MNHEY and SVGAGI. CDR3 length: 15 amino acids. This CDR3 reads CASESGQGSGNEQFF. CDR3 coding DNA: TGTGCCAGCGAGAGTGGACAGGGGTCCGGCAATGAGCAGTTCTTC.

The chain employs TRBV18 and TRBJ1-1; 9 nucleotides match TRBD1. The CDR3 extends over 15 amino acids. Germline loops: CDR1 KGHSH, CDR2 LQKENI. Trimming cost V 5 bases and J 1 base; bases outside gene matches: 5. The CDR3 reads CASSTGGVRNTEAFF. CDR3 nucleotides: TGTGCCAGCTCAACAGGGGGCGTGAGGAACACTGAAGCTTTCTTT.

V usage is TRBV9 and J usage is TRBJ1-1; 8 bases match TRBD1. Germline CDR1 SGDLS, CDR2 YYNGEE. The V gene end was trimmed by 4 bases and the J gene end by 6 bases; junction bases not matched to a gene: 8. The CDR3 has 14 residues. The DNA for the CDR3 is TGTGCCAGCAGCCCTCGTGTCAGGGGGCCTGAAGCTTTCTTT. This translates into CASSPRVRGPEAFF.

The V gene is TRBV5-5, the J gene TRBJ1-1; no firm D call. This CDR3 is 14 amino acids long. Germline V lookup: CDR1 SGHKS, CDR2 YYEKEE (reference sequence). Trimming left V 5 bases short and J 1 base short, with 12 bases between. CDR3 protein: CASRVSEGNTEAFF. The CDR3 bases are TGTGCCAGCAGAGTCTCGGAGGGGAACACTGAAGCTTTCTTT.

V usage is TRBV7-6 and J usage is TRBJ2-1; 12 bases align to TRBD2. The CDR3 has 15 amino acids. The V gene end was trimmed by 5 bases and the J gene end by 9 bases; junction bases not matched to a gene: 8. CDR1 and CDR2 (germline): SGHVS, FNYEAQ. The DNA of the CDR3 is TGTGCCAGCAGCCAAGAACTACTAGCGGGAGGTGAGCAGTTCTTC. Translating gives CASSQELLAGGEQFF.

The gene calls are TRBV4-3 and TRBJ1-1, with D unclear. CDR1 is LGHNA and CDR2 is YSLEER in the germline V gene. The CDR3 has 12 residues. The V gene lost 6 bases and the J gene lost 1 base, with 6 bases spanning the gap. This CDR3 is CASRRGNTEAFF. CDR3 DNA sequence: TGCGCCAGCAGGCGGGGGAACACTGAAGCTTTCTTT.

V is TRBV27 and J is TRBJ1-1, with D unresolved. The germline V gene encodes CDR1 MNHEY and CDR2 SMNVEV (reference sequence). V was cut by 3 bases and J by 11 bases, with 13 bases left in between. The CDR3 is 12 amino acids. The CDR3 reads CASSFPLGEAFF. DNA for the CDR3: TGTGCCAGCAGTTTCCCCCTCGGGGAGGCTTTCTTT.

This clone was observed a single time. This sequence joins TRBV11-3 and TRBJ2-1, with 8 bases identical to TRBD2. This CDR3 region has 15 residues. Trimming at V came to 3 bases and at J to 0 bases, leaving 1 base not matched to a gene. The germline V gene encodes CDR1 SGHNT and CDR2 YENEEA. The CDR3 coding sequence is TGTGCCAGCAGCTTCAGCGGGGGCTCCTACAATGAGCAGTTCTTC. Its protein is CASSFSGGSYNEQFF. The full variable domain, in which reference TRBV11-3 and TRBJ2-1 provide the parts outside the CDR3, is EAGVVQSPRYKIIEKKQPVAFWCNPISGHNTLYWYLQNLGQGPELLIRYENEEAVDDSQLPKDRFSAERLKGVDSTLKIQPAELGDSAVYLCASSFSGGSYNEQFFGPGTRLTVL.

This clone was detected a few times. The CDR3 sequence is CASSLGQGASYGYTF. Here the CDR3 DNA reads TGTGCCAGCAGCTTAGGACAGGGGGCCAGCTATGGCTACACCTTC. The V call is TRBV7-9, the J call TRBJ1-2, with 10 positions matching TRBD1. Germline V CDR1 and CDR2: SEHNR, FQNEAQ (reference sequence). The CDR3 is 15 amino acids. The V segment lost 1 base and the J segment 4 bases; nucleotides outside the gene matches: 3.

The chain joins TRBV24-1 to TRBJ2-7; 7 bases are shared with TRBD1. V lost 3 bases, J lost 6 bases, and 7 bases stayed unmatched. The CDR3 covers 14 residues. CDR1 is KGHDR, CDR2 SFDVKD, per germline. CDR3 region: CATSDLQGKVEQYV. CDR3 nucleotide sequence: TGTGCCACCAGTGATCTACAGGGGAAGGTCGAGCAGTACGTC.

This clone was seen more than once but under ten times. The chain joins TRBV4-3 to TRBJ1-1; TRBD1 matches at 8 bases. The CDR3 spans 15 residues. V shed 0 bases and J 4 bases; nucleotides not matched to a gene: 4. Germline V gene data show CDR1 as LGHNA and CDR2 as YSLEER. The CDR3 spells CASSQDYRGGTEAFF. CDR3 DNA: TGCGCCAGCAGCCAAGATTACAGGGGGGGCACTGAAGCTTTCTTT.

The V gene is TRBV7-8, the J gene TRBJ2-1, with TRBD2 identical over 14 bases. The CDR3 sequence is 14 residues long. Germline V gene lookup returns CDR1 SGHVS and CDR2 FQNEAQ. Trimming took 3 bases from V and 9 from J; bases not matched to a gene: 1. The CDR3 nucleotides read TGTGCCAGCAGCTTGACTAGCGGGAGGGGTGAGCAGTTCTTC. Translation gives CASSLTSGRGEQFF.

On this clone itself: This same CDR3 is encoded by further DNA sequences in the sample. This rearrangement joins TRBV7-2 to TRBJ1-1; 8 bases agree with TRBD1. The germline V gene encodes CDR1 SGHTA and CDR2 FQGNSA. Trimming took 5 bases from V and 1 from J; bases not matched to a gene: 3. This CDR3 has 14 residues. CDR3 region: CASSLGQANTEAFF. CDR3 DNA sequence: TGTGCCAGCAGCCTGGGACAGGCGAACACTGAAGCTTTCTTT.

The chain recombines TRBV2 with TRBJ1-6; possibly TRBD1 for D (5 bases). This CDR3 region has 16 residues. Per the germline V gene, CDR1 is SNHLY and CDR2 is FYNNEI. V lost 2 bases and J lost 6, with 14 bases in between. The CDR3: CASSELGGIGNSPLHF. The CDR3 DNA is TGTGCCAGCAGTGAATTGGGGGGTATAGGTAATTCACCCCTCCACTTT.